This T cell receptor beta chain derives from a study of cytomegalovirus exposure and HLA in healthy donors. Whole-study findings and limits: Some public TCRs appeared in many individuals, while most sequences were rare. Exclusion applied to some V segments, including TRBV6-2 and TRBV6-3, as they were indistinguishable. The study labeled 150 to 200 TCR beta chains cytomegalovirus-associated.

Comments on this clone: What it recognizes is unknown.

The PCR made use of 60 Vbeta and 13 Jbeta primers. TCRdb keeps only in-frame clones here, not all; method: immunoSEQ multiplex PCR. The sample consists of over 150,000 clones, 77% of them appearing once. V lost 6 bases and J lost 7; bases outside the gene matches: 5. Germline-derived CDR1 and CDR2 are MNHEY and SMNVEV (reference sequence). The CDR3 spans 13 residues. The receptor was derived from a woman younger than 45 in good health and CMV-seropositive. Sequenced material: PBMCs. This rearrangement joins TRBV27 to TRBJ1-4; 7 nucleotides line up with TRBD1. In DNA, the CDR3 is TGTGCCAGCAGCGACAGGGAATTTGAAAAACTGTTTTTT. Translated, it gives CASSDREFEKLFF. The entire variable domain, with the rest obtained from reference TRBV27 and TRBJ1-4, is as follows: EAQVTQNPRYLITVTGKKLTVTCSQNMNHEYMSWYRQDPGLGLRQIYYSMNVEVTDKGDVPEGYKVSRKEKRNFPLILESPSPNQTSLYFCASSDREFEKLFFGSGTQLSVL.